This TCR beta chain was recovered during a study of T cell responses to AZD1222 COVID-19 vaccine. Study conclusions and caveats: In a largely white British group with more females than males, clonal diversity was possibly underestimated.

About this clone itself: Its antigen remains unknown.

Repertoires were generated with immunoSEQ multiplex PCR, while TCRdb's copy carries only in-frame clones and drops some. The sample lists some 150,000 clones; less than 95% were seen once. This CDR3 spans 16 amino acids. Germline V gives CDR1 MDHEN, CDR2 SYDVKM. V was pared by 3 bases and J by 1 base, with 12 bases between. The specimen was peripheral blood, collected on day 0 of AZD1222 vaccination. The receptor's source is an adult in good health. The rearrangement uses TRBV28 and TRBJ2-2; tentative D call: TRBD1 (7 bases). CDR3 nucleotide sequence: TGTGCCAGCAGTTTTTGGCAGGGGGGGAACACCGGGGAGCTGTTTTTT. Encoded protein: CASSFWQGGNTGELFF.